This T cell receptor beta chain was recovered during a study of a mutant IDH1 vaccine in newly diagnosed glioma. The wider study: The treated population exhibited a male proportion of 62.5%, a female proportion of around 38%, and a mean age of around 40 years.

Time point described: week 35, safety follow-up. Topical imiquimod was applied with each vaccine dose, which held 300 ug of mutant IDH1 20-mer peptide. Eight vaccinations were given in weeks 1, 3, 5, 7, 11, 15, 19 and 23. Of note for this clone: Antigen specificity is unknown.

General study findings and limits: Among all patients, vaccine-induced immune responses occurred in 80% to 95%.

TCRdb keeps only in-frame clones here, not all; method: immunoSEQ multiplex PCR. The table lists 73,000 or so clones, more than 70% of them singletons. The sequence came from a young man with glioma. This sample comprised PBMCs, obtained from a glioma patient whose treatment included an IDH1 peptide vaccine.

The CDR3, as DNA: TGTGCCAGCAGCTTGGACAGGAATTACAATGAGCAGTTCTTC. Its translation is CASSLDRNYNEQFF. The chain employs TRBV7-8 and TRBJ2-1, with 7 bases that match TRBD1. V dropped 3 bases and J dropped 4; count of bases not matched to a gene: 3. Germline CDR1 and CDR2: SGHVS and FQNEAQ. This CDR3 is built from 14 residues.